A selection of T cell receptor beta chains follows, all from one sample in a study of cytomegalovirus exposure and HLA in healthy donors. Data came from immunoSEQ multiplex PCR; TCRdb stores just in-frame clones and leaves some out. Here the sample spans 150,000 to 200,000 clones, around 78% being singletons. Sequencing was done on a sample of PBMCs. The receptors come from a man aged 35 to 55 in good health and CMV-seronegative. The CDR3 runs from the conserved cysteine through the conserved F or W. A D gene is named only where the DNA matches it firmly. Size values are once, few and many counts, or a class for expanded clones, and some rows have none.

TGTGCCAGCAGTTTATATCGGGGTGAGCAGTTCTTC CASSLYRGEQFF TRBV27 few TRBJ2-1 12 NA
TGTGCCAGCAGTGCGGGACTGGGAGCTAACTATGGCTACACCTTC CASSAGLGANYGYTF TRBV6-1 NA TRBJ1-2 15 NA
TGTGCCAGCACCATCTATGCAGCAAGACTAGCGGAATTGTACTACGAGCAGTACTTC CASTIYAARLAELYYEQYF TRBV27 NA TRBJ2-7 19 TRBD2
TGTGCCAGCAGCCCCGGACAGCTTTACCAAGAGACCCAGTACTTC CASSPGQLYQETQYF TRBV11-1 NA TRBJ2-5 15 NA
TGTGCCAGCAGCTTAGCCGGACAGCGAAGTTACAATGAGCAGTTCTTC CASSLAGQRSYNEQFF TRBV11-1 NA TRBJ2-1 16 NA
TGTGCCAGCGGAGGAGAAAAACTGTTTTTT CASGGEKLFF TRBV7-9 NA TRBJ1-4 10 NA
TGTGCCAGCAGTTACGGGGGGGTGGGAAACACTGAAGCTTTCTTT CASSYGGVGNTEAFF TRBV27 few TRBJ1-1 15 NA
TGTGCCAGCAGTCCGGGACTAGCTATCACCGGGGAGCTGTTTTTT CASSPGLAITGELFF TRBV2 NA TRBJ2-2 15 TRBD2
TGTGCCAGCAGTTATAACTCTGGAAACACCATATATTTT CASSYNSGNTIYF TRBV6-6 NA TRBJ1-3 13 NA
TGTGCCATCACAGCGGGAGCCCTCTCCTACGAGCAGTACTTC CAITAGALSYEQYF TRBV10-3 once TRBJ2-7 14 TRBD2
TGTGCCAGTAGTATAGGGGCAGGGTTGATAGAGACCCAGTACTTC CASSIGAGLIETQYF TRBV19 NA TRBJ2-5 15 NA
TGTGCCACCAGCAGAGATAGGCGACTAGCGGGGGGTAGCTCCTACAATGAGCAGTTCTTC CATSRDRRLAGGSSYNEQFF TRBV15 NA TRBJ2-1 20 TRBD2
TGTGCCAGCAGCCCCCTTAGCGGGAACACCGGGGAGCTGTTTTTT CASSPLSGNTGELFF TRBV7-7 few TRBJ2-2 15 NA
TGTGCCATCAGTGAGTCGAAAGAGGCGGGTCCGTTCGACGAGCAGTACTTC CAISESKEAGPFDEQYF TRBV10-3 few TRBJ2-7 17 NA
TGTGCCAGCAGTACCACCCGACAGGGAGAGTTCTTC CASSTTRQGEFF TRBV6-5 NA TRBJ2-1 12 TRBD1
TGTGCCATCAGCGTCCGGGGGGGGAGGGTGGAGACCCAGTACTTC CAISVRGGRVETQYF TRBV10-3 NA TRBJ2-5 15 TRBD2
TGTGCCAGCAGCCAGGAGTCAGAAGCTTTCTTT CASSQESEAFF TRBV4-2 NA TRBJ1-1 11 NA
TGTGCCACCAGTCCGCCCGGGACTGGAAGGGATGAGCAGTTCTTC CATSPPGTGRDEQFF TRBV15 few TRBJ2-1 15 NA
TGTGCCAGCAGCGTAGATGGAGGGGGCGGCTGGGGCACCGGGGAGCTGTTTTTT CASSVDGGGGWGTGELFF TRBV9 NA TRBJ2-2 18 NA
TGTGCCATCAGTGACCCCCCAGGGGGGGCCAACGTCCTGACTTTC CAISDPPGGANVLTF TRBV10-3 NA TRBJ2-6 15 NA
TGTGCCAGCAGTTTTACAGGGGGGGCCTACAATGAGCAGTTCTTC CASSFTGGAYNEQFF TRBV7-3 NA TRBJ2-1 15 NA
TGTGCCAGCAGAACCGGGACAGCGAACACTGAAGCTTTCTTT CASRTGTANTEAFF TRBV6-1 NA TRBJ1-1 14 TRBD1
TGTGCCAGCAGTGAGACAGTTAACTATGGCTACACCTTC CASSETVNYGYTF TRBV6-1 medium-sized TRBJ1-2 13 NA
TGTGCCAGCAGCTTAAGTTACAGGAACACTGAAGCTTTCTTT CASSLSYRNTEAFF TRBV7-2 few TRBJ1-1 14 NA
TGTGCCTGGTATACCGGGGGTAACTTCTACGAGCAGTACTTC CAWYTGGNFYEQYF TRBV30 few TRBJ2-7 14 NA
TGTGCCAGCAGCTTAGGGGGGGGGCACTACTACGAGCAGTACTTC CASSLGGGHYYEQYF TRBV11-3 NA TRBJ2-7 15 NA
TGTGCCAGCAGTTACTCGCTAGCGGGAGGCGAGCAGTTCTTC CASSYSLAGGEQFF TRBV6-5 NA TRBJ2-1 14 TRBD2
TGTGCCAGCAGTAGCGACAGAGATGAAAAACTGTTTTTT CASSSDRDEKLFF TRBV6-5 NA TRBJ1-4 13 NA
TGTTCCAGCAGCTTTCAGGGTTCTGGCACTGAAGCTTTCTTT CSSSFQGSGTEAFF TRBV7-9 NA TRBJ1-1 14 NA
TGCGCCAGCAGCCTCGTCCTAGCGGGGGAGACCCAGTACTTC CASSLVLAGETQYF TRBV4-1 NA TRBJ2-5 14 TRBD2
TGTGCCAGCAGTGACTGGACTTACAATGAGCAGTTCTTC CASSDWTYNEQFF TRBV6-4 once TRBJ2-1 13 NA
TGCGCCAGCAGCGGGTGGCGGGAGGGTTCAGGTGAGCAGTTCTTC CASSGWREGSGEQFF TRBV10-2 NA TRBJ2-1 15 TRBD2
TGTGCCAGCAGCTTAAGGGAGGGAAGCACTGAAGCTTTCTTT CASSLREGSTEAFF TRBV7-9 NA TRBJ1-1 14 NA
TGTGCCACCAGCAGATTTCCGGGGAACACCGGGGAGCTGTTTTTT CATSRFPGNTGELFF TRBV15 NA TRBJ2-2 15 NA
TGTGCCAGCAGTCTAGCGGGAGGGGCAAGCACAGATACGCAGTATTTT CASSLAGGASTDTQYF TRBV7-3 NA TRBJ2-3 16 TRBD2
TGTGCCTGGAGTCCCTTGGTAGGACAGACTAATGAAAAACTGTTTTTT CAWSPLVGQTNEKLFF TRBV30 NA TRBJ1-4 16 NA
TGTGCCAGCAGCTTAGAAGGCGCAGCGGGAGCAGATACGCAGTATTTT CASSLEGAAGADTQYF TRBV7-6 NA TRBJ2-3 16 TRBD2
TGTGCCAGCAGTTTATCGGGGGGGCTAGGGCAGTTCTTC CASSLSGGLGQFF TRBV27 NA TRBJ2-1 13 NA
TGTGCCAGCAGCTTAGTCGGCAATGAGCAGTTCTTC CASSLVGNEQFF TRBV7-9 NA TRBJ2-1 12 NA
TGTGCCAGCAGTTTGGGGGTTCGCGGACTAGCGGACCAAGAGACCCAGTACTTC CASSLGVRGLADQETQYF TRBV28 NA TRBJ2-5 18 TRBD2
TGTGCCAGCAGCTGGACAGGGGTTAACTATGGCTACACCTTC CASSWTGVNYGYTF TRBV5-4 NA TRBJ1-2 14 TRBD1
TGTGCCAGTAGTATAGGTCCCCTAGCCAAAAACATTCAGTACTTC CASSIGPLAKNIQYF TRBV19 once TRBJ2-4 15 NA
TGTGCCAGCAGTGCGGTGACTGAAGCTTTCTTT CASSAVTEAFF TRBV2 NA TRBJ1-1 11 NA
TGCGCCAGCAGCCTCCTCGGGTATAACACTGAAGCTTTCTTT CASSLLGYNTEAFF TRBV10-2 few TRBJ1-1 14 NA
TGTGCCTGGAGTATATCCAACAGGGTCGGCACTGAAGCTTTCTTT CAWSISNRVGTEAFF TRBV30 NA TRBJ1-1 15 NA
TGTGCCAGCAGTGCATCAACGTTCTCCTACGAGCAGTACTTC CASSASTFSYEQYF TRBV2 once TRBJ2-7 14 NA
TGTGCCAGCAGTTCCAGGCTAACAACTAATGAAAAACTGTTTTTT CASSSRLTTNEKLFF TRBV6-1 NA TRBJ1-4 15 NA
TGTGCCTGGACCAAAATCGGGACAGGGCACTACGAGCAGTACTTC CAWTKIGTGHYEQYF TRBV30 NA TRBJ2-7 15 TRBD1
TGCGCCAGCAGCTTGGGTCTTCTTAAACTCTCCTACGAGCAGTACTTC CASSLGLLKLSYEQYF TRBV5-1 NA TRBJ2-7 16 NA
TGTGCCAGCAGGAGTATCGCTGGAGTCGGCTACACCTTC CASRSIAGVGYTF TRBV14 NA TRBJ1-2 13 NA
TGTGCCAGCAGCCCTCGGACAACCACTAGCACAGATACGCAGTATTTT CASSPRTTTSTDTQYF TRBV7-2 NA TRBJ2-3 16 NA
TGCGCCAGCAGCTTGGTGCAGGGGAGTATTTCCTACGAGCAGTACTTC CASSLVQGSISYEQYF TRBV5-1 few TRBJ2-7 16 NA
TGTGCCAGTATGTACGGGGGGAACACCGGGGAGCTGTTTTTT CASMYGGNTGELFF TRBV19 NA TRBJ2-2 14 NA
TGTGCCAGCAGCTTACCAGGGGGCCCCTACAATGAGCAGTTCTTC CASSLPGGPYNEQFF TRBV7-9 NA TRBJ2-1 15 TRBD1
TGTGCCAGCAGCGCAGGAGGTAGCTCCTACAATGAGCAGTTCTTC CASSAGGSSYNEQFF TRBV9 NA TRBJ2-1 15 NA
TGTGCCACCAGCAGAGATCAGCGGGAGAACACTGAAGCTTTCTTT CATSRDQRENTEAFF TRBV15 NA TRBJ1-1 15 NA
TGTGCCAGCAGCTTGTTCCAGGGCCCTTCCTACGAGCAGTACTTC CASSLFQGPSYEQYF TRBV7-8 NA TRBJ2-7 15 NA
TGTGCCAGCAGTATGGACAGGGCTAGGCCCCAGCATTTT CASSMDRARPQHF TRBV2 NA TRBJ1-5 13 TRBD1